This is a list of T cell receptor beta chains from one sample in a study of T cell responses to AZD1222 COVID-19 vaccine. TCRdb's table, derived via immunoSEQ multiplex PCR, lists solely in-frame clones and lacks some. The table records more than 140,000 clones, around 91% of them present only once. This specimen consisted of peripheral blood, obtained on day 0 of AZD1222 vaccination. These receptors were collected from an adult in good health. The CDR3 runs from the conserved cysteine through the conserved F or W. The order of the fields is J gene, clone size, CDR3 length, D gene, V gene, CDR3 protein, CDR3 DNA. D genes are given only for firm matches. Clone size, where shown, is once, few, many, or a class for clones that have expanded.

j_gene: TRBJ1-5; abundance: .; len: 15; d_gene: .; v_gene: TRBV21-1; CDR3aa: CASSKRDRAGQPQHF; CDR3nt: TGTGCCAGCAGCAAACGGGACAGGGCTGGTCAGCCCCAGCATTTT
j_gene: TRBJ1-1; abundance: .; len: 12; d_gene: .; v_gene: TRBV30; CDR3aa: CAWSEVNTEAFF; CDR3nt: TGTGCCTGGAGTGAGGTGAACACTGAAGCTTTCTTT
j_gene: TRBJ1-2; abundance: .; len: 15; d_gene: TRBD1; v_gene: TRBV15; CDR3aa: CATGQGALTNYGYTF; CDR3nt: TGTGCCACAGGACAGGGGGCTCTTACTAACTATGGCTACACCTTC
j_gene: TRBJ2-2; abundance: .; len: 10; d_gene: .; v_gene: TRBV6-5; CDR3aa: CASVFGELFF; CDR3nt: TGTGCCAGCGTGTTCGGGGAGCTGTTTTTT
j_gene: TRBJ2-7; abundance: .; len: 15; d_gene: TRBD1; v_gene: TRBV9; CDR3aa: CASSEGTGLYYEQYF; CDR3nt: TGTGCCAGCAGCGAAGGGACAGGGTTGTACTACGAGCAGTACTTC
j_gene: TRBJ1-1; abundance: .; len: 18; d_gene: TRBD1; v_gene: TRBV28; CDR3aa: CASSSIYRGKGGNTEAFF; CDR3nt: TGTGCCAGCAGTTCTATCTACAGGGGCAAAGGAGGGAACACTGAAGCTTTCTTT
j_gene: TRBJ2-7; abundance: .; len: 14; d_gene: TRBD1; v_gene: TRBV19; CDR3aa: CASSPGTGVYEQYF; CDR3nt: TGTGCCAGTAGTCCCGGGACAGGGGTCTACGAGCAGTACTTC
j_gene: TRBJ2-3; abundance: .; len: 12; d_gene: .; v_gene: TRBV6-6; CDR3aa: CASSYLRDTQYF; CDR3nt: TGTGCCAGCAGCTACCTACGTGATACGCAGTATTTT
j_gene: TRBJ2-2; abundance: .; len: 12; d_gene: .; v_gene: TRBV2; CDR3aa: CASTQGAGELFF; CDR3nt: TGTGCCAGCACTCAAGGAGCCGGGGAGCTGTTTTTT
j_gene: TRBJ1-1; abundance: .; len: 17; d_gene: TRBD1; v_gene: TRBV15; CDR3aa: CATSTGTGGSDGTEAFF; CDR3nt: TGTGCCACCAGCACCGGGACAGGGGGGTCTGATGGCACTGAAGCTTTCTTT
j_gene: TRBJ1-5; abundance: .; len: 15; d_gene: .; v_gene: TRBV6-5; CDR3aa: CASSYSSNLLQPQHF; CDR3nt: TGTGCCAGCAGTTACAGCAGTAACTTATTACAGCCCCAGCATTTT
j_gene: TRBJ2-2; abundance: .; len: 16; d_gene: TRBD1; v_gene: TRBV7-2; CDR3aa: CASSFAGTGNTGELFF; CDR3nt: TGTGCCAGCAGCTTCGCCGGGACAGGGAACACCGGGGAGCTGTTTTTT
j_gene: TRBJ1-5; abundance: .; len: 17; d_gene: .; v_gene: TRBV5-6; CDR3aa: CASSLKPGRLTNQPQHF; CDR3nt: TGTGCCAGCAGCTTGAAACCTGGGCGACTGACTAATCAGCCCCAGCATTTT
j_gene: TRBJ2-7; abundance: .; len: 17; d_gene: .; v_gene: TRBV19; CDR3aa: CASSIGAGTLSTYEQYF; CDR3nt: TGTGCCAGTAGTATAGGGGCCGGGACGCTATCGACCTACGAGCAGTACTTC
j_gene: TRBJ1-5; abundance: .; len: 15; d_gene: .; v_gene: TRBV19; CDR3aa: CASSIGTYSNQPQHF; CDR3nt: TGTGCCAGTAGTATCGGTACTTATAGCAATCAGCCCCAGCATTTT
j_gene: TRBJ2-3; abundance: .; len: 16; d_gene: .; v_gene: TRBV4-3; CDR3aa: CASSQASDRLTDTQYF; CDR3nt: TGCGCCAGCAGCCAAGCCTCGGATAGGTTAACAGATACGCAGTATTTT
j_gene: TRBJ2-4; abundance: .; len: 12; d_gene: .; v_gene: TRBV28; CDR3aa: CASKSAKNIQYF; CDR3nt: TGTGCCAGCAAGTCCGCCAAAAACATTCAGTACTTC
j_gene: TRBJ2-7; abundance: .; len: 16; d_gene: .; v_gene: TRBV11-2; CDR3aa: CASRNPGDRGVYEQYF; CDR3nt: TGTGCCAGCAGAAACCCGGGGGACCGAGGGGTCTACGAGCAGTACTTC
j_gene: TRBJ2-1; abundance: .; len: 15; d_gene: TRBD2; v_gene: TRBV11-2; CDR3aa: CASKGLAGGPGEQFF; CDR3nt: TGTGCCAGCAAAGGACTAGCGGGGGGCCCTGGTGAGCAGTTCTTC
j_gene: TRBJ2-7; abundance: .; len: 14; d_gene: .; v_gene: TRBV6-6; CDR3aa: CASSSRTVSYEQYF; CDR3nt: TGTGCCAGCAGTTCACGGACTGTCTCCTACGAGCAGTACTTC
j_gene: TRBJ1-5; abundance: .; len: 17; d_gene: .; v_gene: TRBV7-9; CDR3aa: CASSLDVGAGPYQPQHF; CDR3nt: TGTGCCAGCAGCTTAGACGTGGGGGCGGGCCCCTATCAGCCCCAGCATTTT
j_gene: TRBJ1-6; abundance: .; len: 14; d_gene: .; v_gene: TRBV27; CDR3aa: CASSWGSNNSPLHF; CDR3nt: TGTGCCAGCAGTTGGGGGTCCAATAATTCACCCCTCCACTTT
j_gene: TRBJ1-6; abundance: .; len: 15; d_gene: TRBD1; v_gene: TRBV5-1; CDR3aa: CASSGQGQGGSPLHF; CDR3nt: TGCGCCAGCAGCGGACAGGGACAGGGTGGATCACCCCTCCACTTT
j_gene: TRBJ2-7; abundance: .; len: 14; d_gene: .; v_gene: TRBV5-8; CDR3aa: CASSPPPGSYEQYF; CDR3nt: TGTGCCAGCAGCCCCCCGCCCGGATCCTACGAGCAGTACTTC
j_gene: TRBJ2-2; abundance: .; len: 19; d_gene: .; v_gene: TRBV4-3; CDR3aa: CASSQGVRLNTAVTGELFF; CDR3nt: TGCGCCAGCAGCCAAGGGGTGAGACTGAATACGGCGGTCACCGGGGAGCTGTTTTTT
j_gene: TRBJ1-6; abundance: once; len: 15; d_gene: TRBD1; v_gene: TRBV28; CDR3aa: CASSLGTDRNSPLHF; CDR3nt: TGTGCCAGCAGTTTAGGGACAGATCGTAATTCACCCCTCCACTTT
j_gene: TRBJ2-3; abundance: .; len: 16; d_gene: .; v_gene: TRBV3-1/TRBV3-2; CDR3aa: CASSLGPYFRVDTQYF; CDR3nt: TGTGCCAGCAGCCTTGGACCATATTTCCGAGTGGATACGCAGTATTTT
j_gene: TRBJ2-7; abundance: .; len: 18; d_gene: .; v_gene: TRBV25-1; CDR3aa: CASQWVPGPSRGSYEQYF; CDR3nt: TGTGCCAGCCAATGGGTCCCGGGTCCTAGCCGCGGATCCTACGAGCAGTACTTC
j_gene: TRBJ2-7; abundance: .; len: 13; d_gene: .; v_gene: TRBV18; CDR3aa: CASSPDLTYEQYF; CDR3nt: TGTGCCAGCTCACCGGACCTGACCTACGAGCAGTACTTC
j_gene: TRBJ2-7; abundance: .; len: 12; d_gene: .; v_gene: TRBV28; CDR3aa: CASSPGLHEQYF; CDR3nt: TGTGCCAGCAGTCCCGGACTTCACGAGCAGTACTTC
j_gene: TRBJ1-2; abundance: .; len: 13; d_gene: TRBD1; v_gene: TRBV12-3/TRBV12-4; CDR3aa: CASSAGGNYGYTF; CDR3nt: TGTGCCAGCAGTGCAGGGGGTAACTATGGCTACACCTTC